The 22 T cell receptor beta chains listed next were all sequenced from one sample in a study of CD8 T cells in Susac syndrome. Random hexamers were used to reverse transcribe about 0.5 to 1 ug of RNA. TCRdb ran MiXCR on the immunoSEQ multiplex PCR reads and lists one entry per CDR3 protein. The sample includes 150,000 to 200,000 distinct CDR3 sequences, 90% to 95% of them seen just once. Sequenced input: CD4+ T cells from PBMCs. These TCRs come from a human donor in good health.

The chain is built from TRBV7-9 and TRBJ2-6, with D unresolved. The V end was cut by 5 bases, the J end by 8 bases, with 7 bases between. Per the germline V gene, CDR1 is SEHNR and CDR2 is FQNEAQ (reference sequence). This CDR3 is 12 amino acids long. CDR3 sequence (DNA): TGTGCCAGCAGCCCTGCAACCAACGTCCTGACTTTC. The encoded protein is CASSPATNVLTF.

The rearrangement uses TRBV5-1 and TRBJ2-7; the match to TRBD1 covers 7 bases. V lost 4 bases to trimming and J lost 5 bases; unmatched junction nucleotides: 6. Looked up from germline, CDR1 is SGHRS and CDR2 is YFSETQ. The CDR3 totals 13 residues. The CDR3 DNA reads TGCGCCAGCAGCCAGGACAGGACGGACGAGCAGTACTTC. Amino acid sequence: CASSQDRTDEQYF.

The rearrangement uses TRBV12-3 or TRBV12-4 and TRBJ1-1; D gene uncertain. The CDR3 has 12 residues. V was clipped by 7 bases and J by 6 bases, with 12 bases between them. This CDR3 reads CASKLRVSEAFF. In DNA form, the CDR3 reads TGTGCCAGCAAACTACGGGTGTCTGAAGCTTTCTTT.

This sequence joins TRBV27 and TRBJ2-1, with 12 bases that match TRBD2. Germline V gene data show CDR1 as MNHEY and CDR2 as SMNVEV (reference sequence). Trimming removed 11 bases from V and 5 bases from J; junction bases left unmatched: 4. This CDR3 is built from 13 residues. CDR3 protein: CASRLAGDNEQFF. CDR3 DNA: TGTGCCTCAAGACTAGCGGGGGACAATGAGCAGTTCTTC.

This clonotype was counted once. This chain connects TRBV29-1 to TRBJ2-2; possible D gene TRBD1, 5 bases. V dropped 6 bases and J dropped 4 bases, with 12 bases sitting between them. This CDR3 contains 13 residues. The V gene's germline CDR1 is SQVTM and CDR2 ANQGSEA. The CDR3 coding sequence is TGCAGCGTGGGTTCAGGGATCACCGGGGAGCTGTTTTTT. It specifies CSVGSGITGELFF.

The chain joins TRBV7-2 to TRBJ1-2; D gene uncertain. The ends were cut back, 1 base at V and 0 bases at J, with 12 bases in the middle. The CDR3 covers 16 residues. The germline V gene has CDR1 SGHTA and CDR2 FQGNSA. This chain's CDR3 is CASSLDGRSANYGYTF. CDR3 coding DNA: TGTGCCAGCAGCTTAGATGGTCGGTCCGCTAACTATGGCTACACCTTC.

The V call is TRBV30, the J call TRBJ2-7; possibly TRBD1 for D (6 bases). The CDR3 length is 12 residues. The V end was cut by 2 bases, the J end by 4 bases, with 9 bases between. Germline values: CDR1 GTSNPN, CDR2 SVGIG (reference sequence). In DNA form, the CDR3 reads TGTGCCTGGAGTCCCGGACAGTACGAGCAGTACTTC. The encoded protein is CAWSPGQYEQYF.

CDR3 DNA sequence: TGTGCCAGCAGCGGGGACAGCAGAATGAACACTGAAGCTTTCTTT. It encodes CASSGDSRMNTEAFF. The chain links TRBV7-2 to TRBJ1-1; 7 bases are shared with TRBD1. Germline CDR1 and CDR2: SGHTA and FQGNSA. The length of the CDR3 is 15 residues. J was trimmed by 0 bases and V by 5 bases; bases with no gene match: 6.

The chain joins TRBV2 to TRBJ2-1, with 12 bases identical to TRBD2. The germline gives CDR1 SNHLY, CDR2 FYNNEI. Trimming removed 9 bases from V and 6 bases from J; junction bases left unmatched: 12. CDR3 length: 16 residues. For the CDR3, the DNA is TGTGCCAGTCGCTCCTCTAGCGGGGGGGCCGGCAATGAGCAGTTCTTC. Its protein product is CASRSSSGGAGNEQFF.

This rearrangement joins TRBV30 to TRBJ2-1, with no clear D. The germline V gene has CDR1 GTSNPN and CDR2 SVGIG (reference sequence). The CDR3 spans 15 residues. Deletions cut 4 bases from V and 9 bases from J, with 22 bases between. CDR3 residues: CAWTPGEPTWREQFF. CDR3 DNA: TGTGCCTGGACCCCGGGCGAGCCCACCTGGCGTGAGCAGTTCTTC.

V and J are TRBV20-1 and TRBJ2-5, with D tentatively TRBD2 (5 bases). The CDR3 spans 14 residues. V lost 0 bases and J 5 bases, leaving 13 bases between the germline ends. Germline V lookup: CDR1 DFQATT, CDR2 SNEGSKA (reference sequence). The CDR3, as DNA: TGCAGTGCTAGAGACGTTAGCGAGAGGGAGACCCAGTACTTC. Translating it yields CSARDVSERETQYF.

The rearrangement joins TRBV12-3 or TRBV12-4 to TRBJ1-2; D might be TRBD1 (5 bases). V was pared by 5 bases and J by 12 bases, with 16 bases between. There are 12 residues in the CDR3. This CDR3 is CASSTVGEFHTF. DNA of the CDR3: TGTGCCAGCAGTACCGTGGGGGAGTTCCACACCTTC.

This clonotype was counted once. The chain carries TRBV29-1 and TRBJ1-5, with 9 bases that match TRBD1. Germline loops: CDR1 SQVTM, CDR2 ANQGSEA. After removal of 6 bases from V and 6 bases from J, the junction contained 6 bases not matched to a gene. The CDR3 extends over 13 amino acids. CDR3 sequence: CSVGEDRGQPQHF. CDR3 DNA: TGCAGCGTCGGAGAGGACAGGGGTCAGCCCCAGCATTTT.

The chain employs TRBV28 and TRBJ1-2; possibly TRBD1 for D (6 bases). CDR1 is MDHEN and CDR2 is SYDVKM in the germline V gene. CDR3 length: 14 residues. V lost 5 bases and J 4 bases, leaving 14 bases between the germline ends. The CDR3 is CASSPWGLIYGYTF. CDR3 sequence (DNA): TGTGCCAGCAGTCCCTGGGGGCTTATCTATGGCTACACCTTC.

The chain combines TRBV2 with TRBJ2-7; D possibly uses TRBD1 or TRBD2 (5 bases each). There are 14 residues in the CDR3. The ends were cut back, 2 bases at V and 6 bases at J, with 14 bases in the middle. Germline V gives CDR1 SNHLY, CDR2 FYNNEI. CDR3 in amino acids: CASSEHGALPEQYF. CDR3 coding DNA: TGTGCCAGCAGTGAACACGGGGCGCTCCCCGAGCAGTACTTC.

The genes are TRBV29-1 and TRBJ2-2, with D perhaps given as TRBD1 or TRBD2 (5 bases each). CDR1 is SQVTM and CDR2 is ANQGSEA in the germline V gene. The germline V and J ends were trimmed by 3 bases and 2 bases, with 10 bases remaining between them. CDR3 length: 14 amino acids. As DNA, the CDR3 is TGCAGCGTTGAGACGGGGCTTAACACCGGGGAGCTGTTTTTT. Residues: CSVETGLNTGELFF.

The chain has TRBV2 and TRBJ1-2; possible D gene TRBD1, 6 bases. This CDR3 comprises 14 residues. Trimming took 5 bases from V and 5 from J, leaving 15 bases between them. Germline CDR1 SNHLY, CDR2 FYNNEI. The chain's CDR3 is CASSPLGQSYGYTF. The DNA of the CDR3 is TGTGCCAGCAGTCCCCTCGGACAGTCTTATGGCTACACCTTC.

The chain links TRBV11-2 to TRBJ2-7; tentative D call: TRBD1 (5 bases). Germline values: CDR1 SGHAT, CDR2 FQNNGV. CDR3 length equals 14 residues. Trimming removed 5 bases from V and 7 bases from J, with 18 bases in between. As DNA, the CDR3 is TGTGCCAGCAGCCCTAGACAGATAGTAGGGGAGCAGTACTTC. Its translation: CASSPRQIVGEQYF.

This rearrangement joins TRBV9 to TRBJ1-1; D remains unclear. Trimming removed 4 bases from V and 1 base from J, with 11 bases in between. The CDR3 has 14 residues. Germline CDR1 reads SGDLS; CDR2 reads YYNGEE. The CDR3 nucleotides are TGTGCCAGCAGCAACCCCAACAGGAACACTGAAGCTTTCTTT. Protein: CASSNPNRNTEAFF.

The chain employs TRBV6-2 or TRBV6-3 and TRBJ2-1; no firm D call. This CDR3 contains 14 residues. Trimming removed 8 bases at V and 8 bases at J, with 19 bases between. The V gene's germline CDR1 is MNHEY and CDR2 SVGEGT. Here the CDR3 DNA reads TGTGCCAGCGCGACCAACCGTATGGGTGATGAGCAGTTCTTC. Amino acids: CASATNRMGDEQFF.

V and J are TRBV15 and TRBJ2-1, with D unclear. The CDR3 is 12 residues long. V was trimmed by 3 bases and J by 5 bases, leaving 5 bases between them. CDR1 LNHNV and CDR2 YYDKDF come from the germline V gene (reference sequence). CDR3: CATSSPHNEQFF. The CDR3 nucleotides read TGTGCCACCAGCAGCCCACACAATGAGCAGTTCTTC. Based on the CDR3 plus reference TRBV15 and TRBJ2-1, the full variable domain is DAMVIQNPRYQVTQFGKPVTLSCSQTLNHNVMYWYQQKSSQAPKLLFHYYDKDFNNEADTPDNFQSRRPNTSFCFLDIRSPGLGDTAMYLCATSSPHNEQFFGPGTRLTVL.

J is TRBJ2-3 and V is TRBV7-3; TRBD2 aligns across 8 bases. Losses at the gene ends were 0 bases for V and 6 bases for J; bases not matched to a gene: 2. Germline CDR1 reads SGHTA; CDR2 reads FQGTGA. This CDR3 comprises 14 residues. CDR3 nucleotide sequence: TGTGCCAGCAGCTTAACGGCTAGCGGGGATACGCAGTATTTT. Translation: CASSLTASGDTQYF.